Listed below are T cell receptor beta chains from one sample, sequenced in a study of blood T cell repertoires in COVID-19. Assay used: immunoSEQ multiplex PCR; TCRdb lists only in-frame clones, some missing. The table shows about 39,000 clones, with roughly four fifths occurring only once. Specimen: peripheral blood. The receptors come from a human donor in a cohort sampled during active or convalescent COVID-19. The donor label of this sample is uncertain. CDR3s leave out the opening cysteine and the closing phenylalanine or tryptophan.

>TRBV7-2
ASSLGGGGYTEAF
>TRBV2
ASSGSRLRGRRDLYNEQF
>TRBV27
ASTQTGARDTQY
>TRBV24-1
ATGTSVINEQF
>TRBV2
ASRKEQGATEAF
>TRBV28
ASSSPTSGTREREQY
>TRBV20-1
SASSARPGAQY
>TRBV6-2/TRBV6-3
ASSKLVWQY
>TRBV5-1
ASSSLGGAEQPQH
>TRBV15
ATSRVGGEQF
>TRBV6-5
ASTHSISLEAF
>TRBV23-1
ASSKGMVFQPQH
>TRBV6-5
ASTGLAGGTDTQY
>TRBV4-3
ASSQDVINYGYT
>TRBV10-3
AISVRDSAYGYT
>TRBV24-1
ATSDSLGTEAF
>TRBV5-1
ASSLGATGELF
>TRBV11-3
ASSLAPTRGYEQY
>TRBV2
ASSVRDTQY
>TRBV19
ASTTNFNSPLH
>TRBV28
ASSLLGTSNSNEQF
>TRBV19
ASSITPTDNQPQH
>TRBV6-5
ASTRGRYNEQF
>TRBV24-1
ATSDLTGSYGYT
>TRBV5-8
ASSSPQGPEDTQY
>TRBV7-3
ASSPESRGSRYNEQF
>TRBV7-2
ASSLLAGDTQY
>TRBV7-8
ASSRDRVNEQY
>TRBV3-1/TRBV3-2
ASSQLAGGTDTQY
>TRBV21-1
ASRSGEDEKLF
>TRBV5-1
ASTLWGLAGDNEQF
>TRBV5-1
ASSSATGSAGELF
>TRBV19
ASSPKWGVNTEAF
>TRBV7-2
ASSRLSGLQETQY
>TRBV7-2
ASSFHQRGEQY
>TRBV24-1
ATSEPSSGRATGELF
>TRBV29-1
SAKGQGVHEQF
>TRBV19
ASSRTGVQPQH
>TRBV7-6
ASSLGGRPPGGTDTQY
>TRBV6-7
ASSLQVAGGNNEQF
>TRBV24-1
ATSYPLAGRLDEQF
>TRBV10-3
AISESGGRATQY
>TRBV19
ASSKELGHYEQY
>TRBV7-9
ASSQALYEQY
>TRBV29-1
SVITGEETQY
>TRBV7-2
ASSQGLAGQETQY
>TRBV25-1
ASSERRTTGNYGYT
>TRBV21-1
ASGTGGGQPQH
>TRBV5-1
ASSWDRTGANVLT
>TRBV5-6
ASSFGPTGGNQPQH
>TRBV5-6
ASSLISRLGYT
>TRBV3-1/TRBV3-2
ASSPKGLAGPTQY
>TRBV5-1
ASSSSAGGTYEQY
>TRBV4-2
ASSQGQGTEQF
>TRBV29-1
SVVVGETQY
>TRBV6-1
ASSDYPSGAGDQPQH